These 26 T cell receptor beta chains came from one sample sequenced in a study of cytomegalovirus exposure and HLA in healthy donors. Assay: immunoSEQ multiplex PCR; the TCRdb copy retains only in-frame clones and omits some. This sample yields some 170,000 clones, of which under 90% are seen a single time; 3.5% to 4.5% belongs to the top ten. The sample was PBMCs. Receptors originate from a young man in good health and CMV-seropositive.

This sequence joins TRBV30 and TRBJ2-1; a possible D gene is TRBD1 (8 bases). CDR3 length: 13 amino acids. V shed 3 bases and J shed 10 bases, with 16 bases lying between them. Germline-derived CDR1 and CDR2 are GTSNPN and SVGIG (reference sequence). The CDR3 nucleotides read TGTGCCTGGAGCAGGGGAGGGGACAGGGAGCAGTTCTTC. Protein product: CAWSRGGDREQFF. Based on the CDR3 plus reference TRBV30 and TRBJ2-1, the full variable domain is SQTIHQWPATLVQPVGSPLSLECTVEGTSNPNLYWYRQAAGRGLQLLFYSVGIGQISSEVPQNLSASRPQDRQFILSSKKLLLSDSGFYLCAWSRGGDREQFFGPGTRLTVL.

The chain employs TRBV11-3 and TRBJ2-5, with TRBD1 matching 9 bases. The CDR3 is 15 amino acids. V shed 4 bases, J shed 2 bases, and the junction held 5 bases outside the gene matches. Germline lookup yields CDR1 SGHNT and CDR2 YENEEA. The CDR3 DNA reads TGTGCCAGCAGCTCTCGGACAGGGGCGCAAGAGACCCAGTACTTC. Amino acids: CASSSRTGAQETQYF.

The chain couples TRBV19 to TRBJ2-1; TRBD2 matches at 15 bases. The CDR3 is 16 amino acids. Germline V gene data show CDR1 as LNHDA and CDR2 as SQIVND (reference sequence). With 9 bases clipped from V and 12 bases from J, the junction kept 15 bases outside the gene matches. CDR3 sequence reads: CASLRGGLAGGPRQFF. The CDR3 bases are TGTGCCAGCCTGAGGGGTGGACTAGCGGGAGGGCCTAGGCAGTTCTTC.

In nucleotides, the CDR3 is TGTGCCAGCAGCTTTTCCGGGGGACAGCCTAAACCCCCTTCCTACAATGAGCAGTTCTTC. This translates into CASSFSGGQPKPPSYNEQFF. This chain connects TRBV11-3 to TRBJ2-1, with D perhaps TRBD1 (7 bases). The CDR3 runs 20 residues. Per the germline V gene, CDR1 is SGHNT and CDR2 is YENEEA. The V gene lost 3 bases and the J gene lost 1 base, with 25 bases spanning the gap.

This chain joins TRBV19 and TRBJ1-1; 7 bases fit TRBD1. The V gene's germline CDR1 is LNHDA and CDR2 SQIVND (reference sequence). There are 13 residues in the CDR3. With 3 bases clipped from V and 5 bases from J, the junction kept 3 bases outside the gene matches. CDR3: CASSIGTVTEAFF. CDR3 nucleotides: TGTGCCAGTAGTATCGGGACAGTTACTGAAGCTTTCTTT. Complete variable domain (other parts from reference TRBV19 and TRBJ1-1): DGGITQSPKYLFRKEGQNVTLSCEQNLNHDAMYWYRQDPGQGLRLIYYSQIVNDFQKGDIAEGYSVSREKKESFPLTVTSAQKNPTAFYLCASSIGTVTEAFFGQGTRLTVV.

V usage is TRBV10-3 and J usage is TRBJ2-3; 7 nucleotides match TRBD2. Germline-derived CDR1 and CDR2 are ENHRY and SYGVKD. The CDR3 is 15 residues long. J lost 4 bases, V lost 7 bases, and 11 bases had no gene match. The CDR3, as DNA: TGTGCCATCACCCAGGGAGGGAGTAGCGCAGATACGCAGTATTTT. This translates into CAITQGGSSADTQYF.

This chain uses TRBV10-3 with TRBJ2-7, with 10 nucleotides matching TRBD2. CDR1 is ENHRY, CDR2 SYGVKD, per germline. The J segment lost 5 bases and the V segment lost 10 bases, leaving 11 bases of the junction unmatched. The CDR3 is 14 residues long. Here the CDR3 reads CATSALAGDHEQYF. As DNA, the CDR3 is TGTGCCACCTCCGCCCTAGCGGGAGACCACGAGCAGTACTTC.

The DNA for the CDR3 is TGTGCCAGCAGCCAGGAGGGCAGTCCGGTGGCCGGGGAGCTGTTTTTT. Translated: CASSQEGSPVAGELFF. V and J are TRBV5-5 and TRBJ2-2; D possibly corresponds to TRBD2 (6 bases). Germline V gives CDR1 SGHKS, CDR2 YYEKEE (reference sequence). Trimming removed 4 bases at V and 6 bases at J, with 19 bases between. The CDR3 has 16 amino acids.

The chain couples TRBV2 to TRBJ2-7, with 9 bases identical to TRBD2. The germline gives CDR1 SNHLY, CDR2 FYNNEI. Trimming at V came to 4 bases and at J to 7 bases, leaving 8 bases not matched to a gene. The CDR3 contains 14 residues. CDR3 region: CASSGASGKGEQYF. In DNA form, the CDR3 reads TGTGCCAGCAGTGGAGCTAGCGGGAAAGGAGAGCAGTACTTC.

V and J are TRBV11-3 and TRBJ2-5; TRBD2 matches at 10 bases. The CDR3 has 14 residues. From germline, CDR1 is SGHNT and CDR2 YENEEA. J was trimmed by 6 bases and V by 7 bases; bases with no gene match: 8. CDR3 amino acids: CASMALAGVKTQYF. CDR3 bases: TGTGCCAGCATGGCGCTAGCGGGAGTGAAGACCCAGTACTTC.

CDR3 DNA: TGTGCCAGCAGCCCGGATCGGCGGGGGAACACTGAAGCTTTCTTT. It yields the protein CASSPDRRGNTEAFF. J is TRBJ1-1 and V is TRBV7-8; unclear D gene. The CDR3 consists of 15 residues. V was pared by 5 bases and J by 1 base, with 14 bases between. Germline V gene sequence: CDR1 SGHVS, CDR2 FQNEAQ.

This clone was seen a handful of times. The gene calls are TRBV2 and TRBJ1-2; maybe TRBD1 (6 bases). The V gene's germline CDR1 is SNHLY and CDR2 FYNNEI. This CDR3 comprises 13 residues. Trimming pared 8 bases from V and 4 bases from J, leaving 14 bases between. The CDR3 nucleotides read TGTGCCAGCGGCTCCGACAGGAGCTATGGCTACACCTTC. Amino acid sequence: CASGSDRSYGYTF.

Only one count was recorded for this clone. The chain links TRBV19 to TRBJ1-2; the D is unclear. Germline CDR1 is LNHDA and CDR2 is SQIVND (reference sequence). V lost 4 bases, J lost 4 bases, and 7 bases lay in between. This CDR3 has 12 amino acids. The CDR3 spells CASSKERYGYTF. As DNA, the CDR3 is TGTGCCAGTAGTAAGGAGCGCTATGGCTACACCTTC.

This chain links TRBV6-5 with TRBJ2-7; 12 nucleotides line up with TRBD2. The CDR3 loop spans 15 amino acids. Germline V gene lookup returns CDR1 MNHEY and CDR2 SVGAGI. Losses at the gene ends were 3 bases for V and 6 bases for J; bases not matched to a gene: 6. CDR3 sequence (DNA): TGTGCCAGCAGTTATTCGACTAGCGGGAGTTCCGAGCAGTACTTC. Protein product: CASSYSTSGSSEQYF.

The gene calls are TRBV28 and TRBJ2-2, with 10 bases lining up with TRBD1. V dropped 6 bases and J dropped 5; count of bases not matched to a gene: 6. Germline lookup yields CDR1 MDHEN and CDR2 SYDVKM. The CDR3 has 15 residues. The DNA for the CDR3 is TGTGCCAGCAGGACAGGGACAGGGGTTACCGGGGAGCTGTTTTTT. Amino acids: CASRTGTGVTGELFF. Drawing the rest from reference TRBV28 and TRBJ2-2, the complete variable domain is DVKVTQSSRYLVKRTGEKVFLECVQDMDHENMFWYRQDPGLGLRLIYFSYDVKMKEKGDIPEGYSVSREKKERFSLILESASTNQTSMYLCASRTGTGVTGELFFGEGSRLTVL.

The rearrangement uses TRBV6-1 and TRBJ2-3; 10 bases agree with TRBD2. CDR1 MNHNS and CDR2 SASEGT come from the germline V gene. CDR3 length equals 15 residues. With 6 bases clipped from V and 10 bases from J, the junction kept 13 bases outside the gene matches. The CDR3 reads CASSASGTSGTSQYF. CDR3 coding DNA: TGTGCCAGCAGCGCAAGTGGTACTAGCGGGACCTCGCAGTATTTT.

This chain joins TRBV6-5 and TRBJ2-1; D call uncertain. The CDR3 extends over 12 amino acids. Germline V gene data show CDR1 as MNHEY and CDR2 as SVGAGI. The V end was cut by 2 bases, the J end by 9 bases, with 8 bases between. In DNA form, the CDR3 reads TGTGCCAGCAGTTACGGTCCGGGTGAGCAGTTCTTC. Protein: CASSYGPGEQFF.

This clone was counted once. This chain links TRBV5-1 with TRBJ1-4; TRBD1 agrees at 7 bases. The CDR3 contains 15 residues. Germline V gene data show CDR1 as SGHRS and CDR2 as YFSETQ. The V and J ends lost 4 bases and 5 bases, in that order; junction bases with no gene match: 8. In DNA form, the CDR3 reads TGCGCCAGCAGCCCCGGACAGGCGGGGAATGAAAAACTGTTTTTT. This gives the protein CASSPGQAGNEKLFF.

V and J are TRBV30 and TRBJ1-4; D might be TRBD1 (6 bases). The CDR3 extends over 16 amino acids. Between the trimmed V and J ends, which lost 3 bases and 6 bases, there was a span of 20 bases. Germline values: CDR1 GTSNPN, CDR2 SVGIG (reference sequence). CDR3 DNA sequence: TGTGCCTGGAGCGGCCACGAAGGGGGGGGCTATGAAAAACTGTTTTTT. Translated, it gives CAWSGHEGGGYEKLFF.

The chain has TRBV6-1 and TRBJ2-3; 14 bases match TRBD2. Trimming removed 6 bases from V and 5 bases from J; junction bases left unmatched: 4. Germline V gene data show CDR1 as MNHNS and CDR2 as SASEGT. The CDR3 spans 15 residues. CDR3: CASRAGTSGRDTQYF. CDR3 nucleotides: TGTGCCAGCAGGGCGGGGACTAGCGGGAGAGATACGCAGTATTTT.

The V and J genes are TRBV29-1 and TRBJ2-1, with 11 bases that match TRBD2. In germline, CDR1 is SQVTM, CDR2 ANQGSEA. The CDR3 totals 15 residues. After removal of 0 bases from V and 7 bases from J, the junction contained 5 bases not matched to a gene. In DNA form, the CDR3 reads TGCAGCGTTGAAGATCAACTAGCGGGAGCTAATGAGCAGTTCTTC. Encoded protein: CSVEDQLAGANEQFF.

This clone was recorded a few times. The chain employs TRBV16 and TRBJ1-1, with unresolved D. V gave up 0 bases and J gave up 6 bases, with 11 bases separating them. The germline V gene encodes CDR1 KGHSY and CDR2 FQNENV. This CDR3 is 14 amino acids long. Here the CDR3 DNA reads TGTGCCAGCAGCCAATCCCCCAGGCCTCCTGAAGCTTTCTTT. Translation: CASSQSPRPPEAFF.

The rearrangement joins TRBV6-1 to TRBJ2-7; D unresolved. Between the trimmed V and J ends, which lost 1 base and 3 bases, there was a span of 4 bases. This CDR3 is built from 12 residues. Germline V gives CDR1 MNHNS, CDR2 SASEGT. The CDR3 bases are TGTGCCAGCAGTGAAGACGGCTACGAGCAGTACTTC. It specifies CASSEDGYEQYF.

This clone has a handful of counts. V usage is TRBV11-3 and J usage is TRBJ2-7; D is possibly TRBD2 (5 bases). Germline CDR1 is SGHNT and CDR2 is YENEEA. The V end lost 0 bases, the J end lost 2 bases, and 11 bases lay between the germline ends. The CDR3 loop spans 15 amino acids. CDR3: CASSLDSGSPYEQYF. In nucleotides, the CDR3 is TGTGCCAGCAGCTTAGATTCGGGGAGCCCCTACGAGCAGTACTTC.

This chain joins TRBV5-1 and TRBJ2-7; D may be TRBD1 (6 bases). The V gene's germline CDR1 is SGHRS and CDR2 YFSETQ. There are 15 residues in the CDR3. V shed 4 bases and J shed 0 bases, with 14 bases lying between them. CDR3 loop: CASSPGQTSSYEQYF. Here the CDR3 DNA reads TGCGCCAGCAGCCCCGGACAGACGAGCTCCTACGAGCAGTACTTC.

The chain combines TRBV7-9 with TRBJ2-5; 7 bases align to TRBD1. CDR1 and CDR2 (germline): SEHNR, FQNEAQ (reference sequence). V was clipped by 5 bases and J by 5 bases; unmatched bases: 11. This CDR3 contains 15 residues. DNA of the CDR3: TGTGCCAGCAGCCCCTCATACAGACAGGGCGAGACCCAGTACTTC. Translating it yields CASSPSYRQGETQYF.